This is a list of T cell receptor beta chains from one sample in a study of cytomegalovirus exposure and HLA in healthy donors. This table comes from immunoSEQ multiplex PCR, and its TCRdb copy is limited to in-frame clones, with some not included. This sample has about 140,000 clones, with 70% to 80% found just once. The specimen was PBMCs. These receptor sequences come from a man aged 35 to 55 in good health and CMV-seropositive. Both conserved end residues are part of each CDR3. The D gene is left open where the match is weak. Some rows mark clone size as missing; the rest say once, few, many or name a class of expanded clone.

TRBJ1-1 TRBD1 - TRBV5-1 CASNRQGMNTEAFF TGCGCCAGCAATAGACAGGGAATGAACACTGAAGCTTTCTTT
TRBJ2-1 - - TRBV5-6 CASSSPWVEGLNEQFF TGTGCCAGCAGCTCGCCGTGGGTGGAGGGCCTAAATGAGCAGTTCTTC
TRBJ1-5 TRBD1 once TRBV29-1 CSVRTGRDQPQHF TGCAGCGTCAGGACAGGGCGCGACCAGCCCCAGCATTTT
TRBJ2-7 TRBD2 - TRBV9 CASSPTSGRDEQYF TGTGCCAGCAGCCCTACTAGCGGGAGAGACGAGCAGTACTTC
TRBJ2-3 - - TRBV2 CASRSLTDTQYF TGTGCCAGCAGGTCCCTCACAGATACGCAGTATTTT
TRBJ1-5 - - TRBV7-9 CASSFLSDQPQHF TGTGCCAGCAGCTTTCTATCGGATCAGCCCCAGCATTTT
TRBJ2-1 - few TRBV7-2 CASSYTPRYNEQFF TGTGCCAGCAGCTACACCCCTCGTTACAATGAGCAGTTCTTC
TRBJ2-4 TRBD2 - TRBV29-1 CSASQGQRGRPYF TGCAGCGCATCCCAGGGCCAGCGGGGACGCCCTTACTTC
TRBJ2-1 TRBD2 - TRBV19 CASSSAGGSINEQFF TGTGCCAGTAGTAGTGCGGGAGGATCGATAAATGAGCAGTTCTTC
TRBJ2-6 - - TRBV6-4 CASSDSSGANILTF TGTGCCAGCAGTGACAGCTCTGGGGCCAACATCCTGACTTTC
TRBJ2-3 - - TRBV7-6 CASSLGPDTQYF TGTGCCAGCAGCTTAGGGCCAGATACGCAGTATTTT
TRBJ1-2 - once TRBV7-8 CASSLVSGYGYTF TGTGCCAGCAGCTTAGTTTCAGGGTATGGCTACACCTTC
TRBJ2-1 - - TRBV11-3 CASSLDTNIYNEQFF TGTGCCAGCAGCTTAGACACAAACATTTACAATGAGCAGTTCTTC
TRBJ2-2 - - TRBV10-3 CAISEGGTGELFF TGTGCCATCAGTGAAGGGGGCACCGGGGAGCTGTTTTTT
TRBJ1-1 TRBD1 - TRBV6-5 CASSSGTGVTEAFF TGTGCCAGCAGTTCGGGGACAGGTGTCACTGAAGCTTTCTTT
TRBJ1-6 - - TRBV2 CASSEGGPLLALHF TGTGCCAGCAGTGAAGGCGGGCCGTTGTTGGCCCTCCACTTT
TRBJ1-2 - few TRBV30 CAGDVEANYGYTF TGTGCCGGTGACGTGGAGGCTAACTATGGCTACACCTTC
TRBJ2-5 TRBD2 - TRBV6-6 CASKNQRLAEETQYF TGTGCCAGCAAAAATCAACGACTAGCGGAAGAGACCCAGTACTTC
TRBJ1-5 - few TRBV19 CASSTAGPIEPQHF TGTGCCAGTAGTACCGCGGGTCCGATAGAGCCCCAGCATTTT
TRBJ2-3 TRBD2 once TRBV6-5 CASSLTSGTDTQYF TGTGCCAGCAGTCTGACTAGCGGCACAGATACGCAGTATTTT
TRBJ2-6 - - TRBV7-6 CASSLLKSGANVLTF TGTGCCAGCAGCCTTTTAAAATCTGGGGCCAACGTCCTGACTTTC
TRBJ1-1 - - TRBV6-5 CASSWGQNTEAFF TGTGCCAGCAGTTGGGGACAGAACACTGAAGCTTTCTTT
TRBJ2-3 - - TRBV2 CASRAEDTQYF TGTGCCAGCAGGGCGGAGGATACGCAGTATTTT
TRBJ2-5 - - TRBV18 CASSFRETQYF TGTGCCAGCTCATTCCGAGAGACCCAGTACTTC
TRBJ2-6 - - TRBV7-6 CASSLAQAGANVLTF TGTGCCAGCAGCTTAGCGCAGGCCGGGGCCAACGTCCTGACTTTC
TRBJ1-6 - - TRBV11-3 CASSTTGLVNSPLHF TGTGCCAGCAGCACAACAGGGTTGGTGAATTCACCCCTCCACTTT
TRBJ2-1 TRBD2 - TRBV7-8 CASSLVRGLALNSGQFF TGTGCCAGCAGCTTAGTTCGGGGACTAGCCCTAAACTCCGGGCAGTTCTTC
TRBJ2-3 - few TRBV7-3 CASSLSPTDTQYF TGTGCCAGCAGTCTAAGCCCCACAGATACGCAGTATTTT
TRBJ1-5 - - TRBV19 CASKRGGRYSNQPQHF TGTGCCAGTAAAAGGGGGGGGCGGTATAGCAATCAGCCCCAGCATTTT
TRBJ2-7 TRBD1 - TRBV25-1 CASSEVGQPSEEQYF TGTGCCAGCAGTGAGGTGGGACAGCCTTCTGAAGAGCAGTACTTC
TRBJ2-7 TRBD1 once TRBV19 CASSNGQGATYEQYF TGTGCCAGTAGTAACGGCCAGGGGGCTACCTACGAGCAGTACTTC
TRBJ2-7 - - TRBV30 CAWSVPAGTYEQYF TGTGCCTGGAGTGTACCGGCAGGAACCTACGAGCAGTACTTC
TRBJ2-7 - - TRBV20-1 CSALAAYEQYF TGCAGTGCATTGGCAGCCTACGAGCAGTACTTC
TRBJ1-5 - - TRBV19 CASSIDTGGSNQPQHF TGTGCCAGTAGTATAGACACGGGGGGTAGCAATCAGCCCCAGCATTTT
TRBJ2-2 - few TRBV7-6 CASSLPLSVRANTGELFF TGTGCCAGCAGCCTACCACTTTCTGTGCGCGCGAACACCGGGGAGCTGTTTTTT
TRBJ1-1 - - TRBV19 CASSKGHRAWTEAFF TGTGCCAGTAGTAAGGGACACCGGGCTTGGACTGAAGCTTTCTTT
TRBJ2-2 - few TRBV25-1 CASTKWEWGELFF TGTGCCAGCACCAAATGGGAGTGGGGGGAGCTGTTTTTT
TRBJ2-7 - - TRBV15 CATSRGGAGVEQYF TGTGCCACCAGCAGAGGGGGGGCGGGAGTCGAGCAGTACTTC
TRBJ2-5 TRBD1 - TRBV5-5 CASSLGQGALETQYF TGTGCCAGCAGCTTAGGACAGGGGGCCTTGGAGACCCAGTACTTC
TRBJ1-2 TRBD1 - TRBV28 CASRDKGTGAFYGYTF TGTGCCAGCAGGGATAAAGGGACAGGGGCCTTCTATGGCTACACCTTC
TRBJ1-6 TRBD1 - TRBV30 CAWSVGTANSPLHF TGTGCCTGGAGTGTAGGGACAGCCAATTCACCCCTCCACTTT
TRBJ2-2 TRBD1 - TRBV9 CASRADRGSITGELFF TGTGCCAGCAGAGCGGACAGGGGCTCTATCACCGGGGAGCTGTTTTTT
TRBJ1-2 - - TRBV5-4 CASSSPVGVWNYGYTF TGTGCCAGCAGCTCCCCGGTCGGGGTGTGGAACTATGGCTACACCTTC
TRBJ2-7 TRBD2 - TRBV6-6 CASSLAGGRSSYEQYF TGTGCCAGCAGTTTAGCGGGAGGGCGAAGCTCCTACGAGCAGTACTTC
TRBJ1-3 - few TRBV5-1 CASGQGTGNTIYF TGCGCCAGCGGCCAGGGCACAGGAAACACCATATATTTT
TRBJ1-2 - - TRBV9 CASSVARTNYGYTF TGTGCCAGCAGCGTAGCCAGGACTAACTATGGCTACACCTTC
TRBJ1-2 - - TRBV29-1 CSVPNAWGLYGYTF TGCAGCGTCCCAAACGCCTGGGGGCTCTATGGCTACACCTTC
TRBJ2-7 - - TRBV21-1 CASSKAQKANRGLNDTFGQYF TGTGCCAGCAGCAAAGCCCAAAAAGCCAATAGGGGACTGAACGACACCTTCGGGCAGTACTTC
TRBJ1-3 - - TRBV6-5 CASRRTGFSGNTIYF TGTGCCAGCAGGCGTACAGGATTCTCTGGAAACACCATATATTTT
TRBJ2-7 - - TRBV15 CATSFSTEFAHEQYF TGTGCCACCAGCTTTTCGACAGAGTTCGCTCACGAGCAGTACTTC
TRBJ1-5 - few TRBV19 CASSTWPPIRDRQPQHF TGTGCCAGTAGTACATGGCCCCCGATCAGGGATCGGCAGCCCCAGCATTTT
TRBJ2-1 - - TRBV7-2 CASRGYGGPIPNEQFF TGTGCCAGCAGAGGATATGGGGGCCCTATACCCAATGAGCAGTTCTTC
TRBJ2-7 TRBD2 - TRBV4-1 CASSQATSGSYEQYF TGCGCCAGCAGCCAAGCGACTAGCGGGAGTTACGAGCAGTACTTC
TRBJ2-7 TRBD2 - TRBV5-1 CASSLDGREGTSYEQYF TGCGCCAGCAGCTTGGATGGGCGGGAGGGCACGTCCTACGAGCAGTACTTC
TRBJ2-5 - - TRBV5-1 CASSLKLQETQYF TGCGCCAGCAGCTTGAAGCTCCAAGAGACCCAGTACTTC